The clone carrying this T cell receptor beta chain was observed a few times. This entry is derived from a study of blood T cell repertoires in COVID-19. In the study overall: PBMCs, B-cell-depleted T cells, or T cells were the source of the cDNA or gDNA that made up the material.

CDR3 length: 13 amino acids. The germline gives CDR1 MNHEY, CDR2 SMNVEV (reference sequence). Trimming removed 6 bases at V and 2 bases at J, with 10 bases between. Measured with immunoSEQ multiplex PCR; TCRdb has only the in-frame clones, and not every one. The sample consists of 150,000 to 200,000 clones, approximately 92% of them appearing once. The sample taken for sequencing was peripheral blood. This TCR derives from a man between 45 and 60 years old with acute or convalescent COVID-19. The chain has TRBV27 and TRBJ1-2; possibly TRBD1 for D (5 bases). CDR3 nucleotides: TGTGCCAGCAGGGGAGGGGCGAACTATGGCTACACCTTC. This gives the protein CASRGGANYGYTF.